This entry is about one TCR beta chain. Its matching antigen is unknown. Only in-frame clones appear in the TCRdb table, and some are missing; sequencing was by immunoSEQ multiplex PCR. The sample lists approximately 500,000 clones, 90% to 97% occurring once. This CDR3 spans 16 amino acids. Germline V lookup: CDR1 SGHNT, CDR2 YENEEA. The germline V and J ends were trimmed by 4 bases and 4 bases, with 16 bases remaining between them. The data originate from a study of shared clonotypes between healthy human individuals. Whole-study context: Each donor had three CD4 naive, three CD4 memory, two CD8 naive and one CD8 memory plate.

Study results and caveats: Non-shared clonotypes showed lower generation probabilities than clonotypes common to all four donors. Researchers sampled only blood; tissue repertoires likely differ.

V usage is TRBV11-3 and J usage is TRBJ2-2; the D gene could be TRBD1 or TRBD2 (5 bases each). Sequencing used naive CD4+ T cells sorted from blood. Subset of the sample: CD45RA+ positively selected. The sequence came from a woman between 25 and 40 years old in good health. The CDR3 region is CASSSHGRAGTGELFF. CDR3 coding DNA: TGTGCCAGCAGCTCCCATGGCAGGGCGGGCACCGGGGAGCTGTTTTTT.